Listed below are T cell receptor beta chains from one sample, sequenced in a study of T-cell memory formation after mild COVID-19. MiXCR, run by TCRdb on the 5' RACE reads, gives a single entry per CDR3 protein. There are about 140,000 distinct CDR3 sequences in the sample; roughly 13% occur only once, and 25% to 30% lies in the top ten. The sequenced sample consisted of PBMCs or a T cell subset sorted from them (not recorded which). The receptor source for this set is an adult woman who had mild COVID-19 (a few samples of this study predate the infection). Cell type and time point are not known. CDR3s include the opening cysteine and the closing phenylalanine or tryptophan. D genes are given only for firm matches. Clone size is shown for a subset of rows, as once, few, many or a class of expanded clone.

J gene: TRBJ2-2
D gene: TRBD2
V gene: TRBV6-5
clone size: -
CDR3 protein: CASSRRVPLAANTGELFF
CDR3 DNA: TGTGCCAGCAGTCGAAGGGTTCCTCTAGCGGCGAACACCGGGGAGCTGTTTTTT

J gene: TRBJ2-3
D gene: -
V gene: TRBV30
clone size: few
CDR3 protein: CAWERGARDTQYF
CDR3 DNA: TGTGCCTGGGAACGGGGGGCCCGGGATACGCAGTATTTT

J gene: TRBJ2-5
D gene: -
V gene: TRBV12-3/TRBV12-4
clone size: -
CDR3 protein: CASSSDRRETQYF
CDR3 DNA: TGTGCCAGCAGCTCAGACAGAAGGGAGACCCAGTACTTC

J gene: TRBJ2-5
D gene: TRBD1
V gene: TRBV5-1
clone size: few
CDR3 protein: CASRFWTGQETQYF
CDR3 DNA: TGCGCCAGCAGATTCTGGACAGGCCAAGAGACCCAGTACTTC

J gene: TRBJ2-1
D gene: TRBD2
V gene: TRBV9
clone size: few
CDR3 protein: CASSLPSGAYNEQFF
CDR3 DNA: TGTGCCAGCAGCCTTCCTAGCGGGGCTTACAATGAGCAGTTCTTC

J gene: TRBJ2-2
D gene: -
V gene: TRBV6-5
clone size: few
CDR3 protein: CASSPRDSIESGELFF
CDR3 DNA: TGTGCCAGCAGCCCGCGGGACAGTATTGAGTCCGGGGAGCTGTTTTTT

J gene: TRBJ2-7
D gene: -
V gene: TRBV30
clone size: -
CDR3 protein: CAWSVASWEQYF
CDR3 DNA: TGTGCCTGGAGTGTAGCTTCGTGGGAGCAGTACTTC

J gene: TRBJ1-1
D gene: -
V gene: TRBV24-1
clone size: few
CDR3 protein: CATSDPDKFGTEAFF
CDR3 DNA: TGTGCCACCAGTGATCCTGACAAATTCGGCACTGAAGCTTTCTTT

J gene: TRBJ2-1
D gene: TRBD2
V gene: TRBV12-3/TRBV12-4
clone size: -
CDR3 protein: CASRGLAGGGTYNEQFF
CDR3 DNA: TGTGCCAGCAGGGGGCTAGCGGGCGGGGGGACCTACAATGAGCAGTTCTTC

J gene: TRBJ1-6
D gene: TRBD1
V gene: TRBV9
clone size: -
CDR3 protein: CASSATGGSSPLHF
CDR3 DNA: TGTGCCAGCAGCGCCACAGGGGGTAGTTCACCCCTCCACTTT

J gene: TRBJ2-5
D gene: -
V gene: TRBV9
clone size: once
CDR3 protein: CASSRGGQETQYF
CDR3 DNA: TGTGCCAGCAGTCGAGGGGGTCAAGAGACCCAGTACTTC

J gene: TRBJ2-1
D gene: -
V gene: TRBV5-4
clone size: many
CDR3 protein: CASSVRTRGVGGEQFF
CDR3 DNA: TGTGCCAGCAGCGTACGGACTAGGGGGGTCGGAGGTGAGCAGTTCTTC

J gene: TRBJ2-4
D gene: -
V gene: TRBV15
clone size: few
CDR3 protein: CATSRRDNKNIQYF
CDR3 DNA: TGTGCCACCAGCAGACGGGACAACAAAAACATTCAGTACTTC

J gene: TRBJ2-7
D gene: -
V gene: TRBV5-1
clone size: -
CDR3 protein: CASSLGPSDSAYEQYF
CDR3 DNA: TGCGCCAGCAGCTTGGGCCCCTCGGACTCAGCCTACGAGCAGTACTTC

J gene: TRBJ2-3
D gene: -
V gene: TRBV5-6
clone size: many
CDR3 protein: CASSSVGARGTDTQYF
CDR3 DNA: TGTGCCAGCAGCTCCGTGGGGGCGAGGGGCACAGATACGCAGTATTTT

J gene: TRBJ1-1
D gene: -
V gene: TRBV9
clone size: few
CDR3 protein: CASSGIREMNTEAFF
CDR3 DNA: TGTGCCAGCAGCGGAATCAGGGAAATGAACACTGAAGCTTTCTTT

J gene: TRBJ1-2
D gene: -
V gene: TRBV7-9
clone size: -
CDR3 protein: CASSLVGANYGYTF
CDR3 DNA: TGTGCCAGCAGCTTAGTGGGGGCCAACTATGGCTACACCTTC

J gene: TRBJ1-1
D gene: -
V gene: TRBV5-1
clone size: few
CDR3 protein: CASRRTEINTEAFF
CDR3 DNA: TGCGCCAGCAGACGGACAGAAATTAACACTGAAGCTTTCTTT

J gene: TRBJ2-1
D gene: TRBD2
V gene: TRBV29-1
clone size: -
CDR3 protein: CSVLLAGVINEQFF
CDR3 DNA: TGCAGCGTCCTACTAGCGGGAGTAATTAATGAGCAGTTCTTC

J gene: TRBJ2-1
D gene: TRBD2
V gene: TRBV24-1
clone size: few
CDR3 protein: CATSARTSGFSYNEQFF
CDR3 DNA: TGTGCCACCAGTGCCAGGACTAGCGGTTTTTCCTACAATGAGCAGTTCTTC

J gene: TRBJ1-6
D gene: TRBD1
V gene: TRBV12-3/TRBV12-4
clone size: -
CDR3 protein: CASRVRDRGFNSPLHF
CDR3 DNA: TGTGCCAGCAGGGTCCGGGACAGGGGGTTTAATTCACCCCTCCACTTT

J gene: TRBJ2-3
D gene: -
V gene: TRBV27
clone size: -
CDR3 protein: CASSFAGRGDTQYF
CDR3 DNA: TGTGCCAGCAGTTTCGCCGGACGAGGAGATACGCAGTATTTT

J gene: TRBJ1-2
D gene: -
V gene: TRBV5-1
clone size: few
CDR3 protein: CASSWDMGTLYGYTF
CDR3 DNA: TGCGCCAGCAGCTGGGATATGGGGACACTCTATGGCTACACCTTC

J gene: TRBJ1-6
D gene: -
V gene: TRBV12-3/TRBV12-4
clone size: -
CDR3 protein: CASSLALFEGRSYNSPLHF
CDR3 DNA: TGTGCCAGCAGTTTAGCCCTTTTCGAGGGAAGATCCTATAATTCACCCCTCCACTTT

J gene: TRBJ2-1
D gene: -
V gene: TRBV19
clone size: few
CDR3 protein: CASSIDGYNEQFF
CDR3 DNA: TGTGCCAGTAGTATTGACGGCTACAATGAGCAGTTCTTC

J gene: TRBJ1-1
D gene: -
V gene: TRBV3-1
clone size: -
CDR3 protein: CASSENRAMNTEAFF
CDR3 DNA: TGTGCCAGCAGCGAAAACAGGGCCATGAACACTGAAGCTTTCTTT

J gene: TRBJ2-5
D gene: TRBD1
V gene: TRBV25-1
clone size: many
CDR3 protein: CASSGDSRRDAQYF
CDR3 DNA: TGTGCCAGCAGTGGGGACAGCCGCAGGGATGCCCAGTACTTC

J gene: TRBJ2-5
D gene: -
V gene: TRBV12-3/TRBV12-4
clone size: -
CDR3 protein: CASSFTVLEETQYF
CDR3 DNA: TGTGCCAGCAGTTTCACGGTTCTTGAAGAGACCCAGTACTTC

J gene: TRBJ2-5
D gene: -
V gene: TRBV9
clone size: many
CDR3 protein: CASSDRDDGQYF
CDR3 DNA: TGTGCCAGCAGCGACCGGGACGACGGCCAGTACTTC

J gene: TRBJ2-7
D gene: TRBD1
V gene: TRBV12-3/TRBV12-4
clone size: many
CDR3 protein: CASSLAGGHEQYF
CDR3 DNA: TGTGCCAGCAGTTTGGCAGGGGGTCACGAGCAGTACTTC

J gene: TRBJ2-7
D gene: -
V gene: TRBV12-3/TRBV12-4
clone size: -
CDR3 protein: CASSPSNYEQYF
CDR3 DNA: TGTGCCAGCAGTCCGAGCAACTACGAGCAGTACTTC

J gene: TRBJ1-1
D gene: -
V gene: TRBV7-6
clone size: -
CDR3 protein: CASSFSLGGAGGNTEAFF
CDR3 DNA: TGTGCCAGCAGCTTTAGCCTGGGAGGGGCCGGGGGGAACACTGAAGCTTTCTTT

J gene: TRBJ2-1
D gene: -
V gene: TRBV5-1
clone size: -
CDR3 protein: CASSLEGGRYNEQFF
CDR3 DNA: TGCGCCAGCAGCTTGGAGGGGGGCCGATACAATGAGCAGTTCTTC

J gene: TRBJ2-3
D gene: TRBD1
V gene: TRBV7-9
clone size: many
CDR3 protein: CASSSNSYLKGQGGTDTQYF
CDR3 DNA: TGTGCCAGCAGCTCGAATTCATATTTGAAGGGACAGGGTGGAACAGATACGCAGTATTTT

J gene: TRBJ2-3
D gene: -
V gene: TRBV7-6
clone size: -
CDR3 protein: CASSLLSTDTQYF
CDR3 DNA: TGTGCCAGCAGCTTGTTGAGCACAGATACGCAGTATTTT

J gene: TRBJ1-2
D gene: -
V gene: TRBV6-5
clone size: few
CDR3 protein: CASSYELGGSYGYTF
CDR3 DNA: TGTGCCAGCAGTTACGAGTTGGGGGGTTCATATGGCTACACCTTC

J gene: TRBJ2-3
D gene: TRBD2
V gene: TRBV27
clone size: -
CDR3 protein: CASSFGTNTDTQYF
CDR3 DNA: TGTGCCAGCAGTTTTGGGACTAACACAGATACGCAGTATTTT

J gene: TRBJ2-3
D gene: -
V gene: TRBV14
clone size: once
CDR3 protein: CASSQEQSTDTQYF
CDR3 DNA: TGTGCCAGCAGCCAAGAACAGAGCACAGATACGCAGTATTTT

J gene: TRBJ1-3
D gene: -
V gene: TRBV4-1
clone size: few
CDR3 protein: CASSLSPNSGNTIYF
CDR3 DNA: TGCGCCAGCAGCCTTTCACCGAACTCTGGAAACACCATATATTTT

J gene: TRBJ1-2
D gene: -
V gene: TRBV29-1
clone size: -
CDR3 protein: CSAPLEGSVSGYTF
CDR3 DNA: TGCAGCGCTCCGCTGGAGGGAAGCGTCTCTGGCTACACCTTC

J gene: TRBJ1-5
D gene: -
V gene: TRBV18
clone size: few
CDR3 protein: CASSFGTGAGAQPQHF
CDR3 DNA: TGTGCCAGCTCTTTTGGGACGGGAGCAGGTGCTCAGCCCCAGCATTTT

J gene: TRBJ2-7
D gene: -
V gene: TRBV7-9
clone size: -
CDR3 protein: CASSLGVGTGYEQYF
CDR3 DNA: TGTGCCAGCAGCTTAGGAGTAGGGACTGGGTACGAGCAGTACTTC

J gene: TRBJ2-3
D gene: -
V gene: TRBV5-5
clone size: -
CDR3 protein: CASSYTRTVSTDTQYF
CDR3 DNA: TGTGCCAGCAGCTATACTAGGACAGTAAGCACAGATACGCAGTATTTT

J gene: TRBJ2-3
D gene: TRBD2
V gene: TRBV7-9
clone size: few
CDR3 protein: CATDGGASDTQYF
CDR3 DNA: TGTGCCACCGACGGGGGGGCCTCCGATACGCAGTATTTT

J gene: TRBJ2-7
D gene: -
V gene: TRBV14
clone size: few
CDR3 protein: CASSQVHRTSYEQYF
CDR3 DNA: TGTGCCAGCAGCCAAGTCCATAGGACTTCCTACGAGCAGTACTTC

J gene: TRBJ1-5
D gene: -
V gene: TRBV5-8
clone size: few
CDR3 protein: CASSLLGIHQPQHF
CDR3 DNA: TGTGCCAGCAGCTTGTTAGGGATCCATCAGCCCCAGCATTTT

J gene: TRBJ2-1
D gene: TRBD2
V gene: TRBV5-6
clone size: many
CDR3 protein: CASSSGTLLWEQFF
CDR3 DNA: TGTGCCAGCAGCAGCGGGACCCTCCTATGGGAGCAGTTCTTC

J gene: TRBJ2-3
D gene: -
V gene: TRBV12-3/TRBV12-4
clone size: few
CDR3 protein: CASRSDRFSTDTQYF
CDR3 DNA: TGTGCCAGCAGATCAGACAGGTTCTCCACAGATACGCAGTATTTT

J gene: TRBJ1-2
D gene: -
V gene: TRBV11-3
clone size: -
CDR3 protein: CASSSRSGPNYGYTF
CDR3 DNA: TGTGCCAGCAGCTCCAGGTCGGGCCCCAACTATGGCTACACCTTC

J gene: TRBJ1-1
D gene: -
V gene: TRBV18
clone size: -
CDR3 protein: CASSPPRRDRNTEAFF
CDR3 DNA: TGTGCCAGCTCACCCCCGCGCAGGGACCGGAACACTGAAGCTTTCTTT

J gene: TRBJ2-7
D gene: -
V gene: TRBV7-9
clone size: -
CDR3 protein: CASSFPGLSYEQYF
CDR3 DNA: TGTGCCAGCAGCTTCCCAGGCCTCTCCTACGAGCAGTACTTC

J gene: TRBJ2-5
D gene: TRBD2
V gene: TRBV7-9
clone size: few
CDR3 protein: CASSLALAVPREETQYF
CDR3 DNA: TGTGCCAGCAGCTTAGCCCTAGCGGTGCCTCGCGAAGAGACCCAGTACTTC

J gene: TRBJ2-4
D gene: -
V gene: TRBV20-1
clone size: few
CDR3 protein: CSARVQGLLAKNIQYF
CDR3 DNA: TGCAGTGCTAGAGTTCAGGGGCTACTAGCCAAAAACATTCAGTACTTC

J gene: TRBJ2-1
D gene: TRBD2
V gene: TRBV3-1
clone size: -
CDR3 protein: CASNAGGRDEQFF
CDR3 DNA: TGTGCCAGCAACGCGGGAGGCCGAGATGAGCAGTTCTTC

J gene: TRBJ2-5
D gene: -
V gene: TRBV15
clone size: -
CDR3 protein: CATSRDGAGGPEQETQYF
CDR3 DNA: TGTGCCACCAGCAGAGATGGAGCCGGGGGCCCCGAACAAGAGACCCAGTACTTC

J gene: TRBJ2-7
D gene: -
V gene: TRBV20-1
clone size: many
CDR3 protein: CSARAQATYEQYF
CDR3 DNA: TGCAGTGCTAGAGCACAGGCAACCTACGAGCAGTACTTC